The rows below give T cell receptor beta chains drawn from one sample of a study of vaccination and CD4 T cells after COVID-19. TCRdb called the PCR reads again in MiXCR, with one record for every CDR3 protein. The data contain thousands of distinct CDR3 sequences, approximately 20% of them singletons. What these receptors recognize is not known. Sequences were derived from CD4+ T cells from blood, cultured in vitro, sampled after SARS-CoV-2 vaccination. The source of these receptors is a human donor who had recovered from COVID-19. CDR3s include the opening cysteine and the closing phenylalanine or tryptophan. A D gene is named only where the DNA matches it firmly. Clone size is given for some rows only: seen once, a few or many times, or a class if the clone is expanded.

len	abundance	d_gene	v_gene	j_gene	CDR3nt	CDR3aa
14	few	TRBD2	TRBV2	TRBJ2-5	TGTGCCAGCAATGGACTAGCGGTGGGGGAGACCCAGTACTTC	CASNGLAVGETQYF
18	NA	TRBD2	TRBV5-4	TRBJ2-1	TGTGCCAGCAGCGCCGGGACTAGCGGGATGGGAACCCAAAAGGAGCAGTTCTTC	CASSAGTSGMGTQKEQFF
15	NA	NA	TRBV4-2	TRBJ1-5	TGTGCCAGCAGCCAACGGACAGAGGGAGCACAGCCCCAGCATTTT	CASSQRTEGAQPQHF
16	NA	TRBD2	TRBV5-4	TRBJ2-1	TGTGCCAGCAGTCCCTTAAGCGGGGGGGCCGACAATGAGCAGTTCTTC	CASSPLSGGADNEQFF
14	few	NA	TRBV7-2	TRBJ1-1	TGTGCCAGCAGCCCCCATTCCGTGAACACTGAAGCTTTCTTT	CASSPHSVNTEAFF
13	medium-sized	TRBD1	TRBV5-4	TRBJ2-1	TGTGCCAGCAGCTGGGACAGGGGGAATGAGCAGTTCTTC	CASSWDRGNEQFF
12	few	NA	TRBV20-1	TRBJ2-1	TGCAGTGCTAGCGCGGTTTACAATGAGCAGTTCTTC	CSASAVYNEQFF
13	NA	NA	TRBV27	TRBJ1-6	TGTGCCAGCGGGGTTCTTGTATCTTCACCCCTCCACTTT	CASGVLVSSPLHF
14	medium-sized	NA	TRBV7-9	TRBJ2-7	TGTGCCAGCAGCCGTCAGACAGGCTCCTACGAGCAGTACTTC	CASSRQTGSYEQYF
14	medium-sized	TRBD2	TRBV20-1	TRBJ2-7	TGCAGTGCCCAACCCCCGGGAGGGCCTCACGAGCAGTACTTC	CSAQPPGGPHEQYF
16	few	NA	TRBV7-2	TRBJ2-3	TGTGCCAGCAGCTTAGCGGTCCGGGAAGCGGCAGATACGCAGTATTTT	CASSLAVREAADTQYF
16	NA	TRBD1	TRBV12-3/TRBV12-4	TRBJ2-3	TGTGCCAGCAGTTTTAGGGACAGGGGTAGCACAGATACGCAGTATTTT	CASSFRDRGSTDTQYF
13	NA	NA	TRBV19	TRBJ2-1	TGTGCCAGTAGTATAAAGGGGTTCGATGAGCAGTTCTTC	CASSIKGFDEQFF
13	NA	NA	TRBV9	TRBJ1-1	TGTGCCAGCAGCGTAGTCCCATCCGCTGAAGCTTTCTTT	CASSVVPSAEAFF
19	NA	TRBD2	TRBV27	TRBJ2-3	TGTGCCAGCAGTTTAGAAGGCGGGAGGGCCGCGTGGAGCACAGATACGCAGTATTTT	CASSLEGGRAAWSTDTQYF
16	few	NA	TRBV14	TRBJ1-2	TGTGCCAGCAGCCAAGATGGGAGGACGCGCTACTATGGCTACACCTTC	CASSQDGRTRYYGYTF
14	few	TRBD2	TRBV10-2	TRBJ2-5	TGCGCCAGCATGTGGACTAGCGGGGAAGAGACCCAGTACTTC	CASMWTSGEETQYF
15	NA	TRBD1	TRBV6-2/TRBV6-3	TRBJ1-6	TGTGCCAGCACCAAAGTTGTGACAGGGGTTTCACCCCTCCACTTT	CASTKVVTGVSPLHF
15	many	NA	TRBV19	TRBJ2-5	TGTGCCAGTAGTATAGTCCCCGGGACACAAGAGACCCAGTACTTC	CASSIVPGTQETQYF
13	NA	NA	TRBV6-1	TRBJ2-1	TGTGCCACCCGGCGGGGCTCCTACAATGAGCAGTTCTTC	CATRRGSYNEQFF